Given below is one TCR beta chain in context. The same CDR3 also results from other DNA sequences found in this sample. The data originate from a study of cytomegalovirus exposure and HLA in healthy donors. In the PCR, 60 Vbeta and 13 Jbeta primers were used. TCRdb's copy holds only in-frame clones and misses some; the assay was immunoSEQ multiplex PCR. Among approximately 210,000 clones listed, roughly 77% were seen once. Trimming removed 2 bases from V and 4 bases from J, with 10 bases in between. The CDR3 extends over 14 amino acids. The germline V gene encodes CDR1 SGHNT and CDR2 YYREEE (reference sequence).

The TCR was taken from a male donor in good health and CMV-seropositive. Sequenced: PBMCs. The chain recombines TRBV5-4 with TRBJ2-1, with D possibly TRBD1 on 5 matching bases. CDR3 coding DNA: TGTGCCAGCAGCTTCGGCCAGGGATACAATGAGCAGTTCTTC. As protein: CASSFGQGYNEQFF.